This TCR beta chain was captured in a study of T-cell memory formation after mild COVID-19. MiXCR, applied by TCRdb to the 5' RACE reads, yields one record per CDR3 protein. The sample shows about 560,000 distinct CDR3 sequences, around 15% of them seen only once. Per germline, CDR1 SGHTA and CDR2 FQGTGA. Deletions cut 2 bases from V and 1 base from J, with 7 bases between. The CDR3 totals 14 residues. At least ten counts were recorded for this clonotype. Source material: PBMCs or a T cell subset sorted from them (not recorded which). The chain combines TRBV7-3 with TRBJ2-3; D remains ambiguous. The origin of this receptor is an adult woman who had mild COVID-19 (a few samples of this study predate the infection). Cell type and time point are not known. Written as DNA, the CDR3 is TGTGCCAGCAGCTTATCGTCGGGCACAGATACGCAGTATTTT. Protein: CASSLSSGTDTQYF.